The 27 T cell receptor beta chains presented below share a single source sample, sequenced in a study of cytomegalovirus exposure and HLA in healthy donors (dated by TCRdb to about 2017). The library was prepared using the immunoSEQ multiplex PCR assay. A mixture of 60 forward primers for TCR Vbeta segments and 13 reverse primers for TCR Jbeta segments was used in the multiplex PCR. Imported from immuneACCESS, the table was reduced by TCRdb to in-frame sequences with V and J called. These copies leave out some clones; in studies compared against another copy, an unresolved V gene accounts for under half, and the cause of the remainder is not known. A total of 85,000 to 100,000 clones appear in this sample, 64% of them only once. The ten largest clones capture roughly 2% of the sample. The sample was PBMCs. All receptors derive from a human donor in good health.

This chain uses TRBV29-1 with TRBJ1-5; 7 nucleotides match TRBD1. Per germline, CDR1 SQVTM and CDR2 ANQGSEA. This CDR3 has 16 amino acids. V shed 5 bases and J 0 bases; nucleotides not matched to a gene: 10. This CDR3 reads CSVTPLGTDSNQPQHF. The CDR3 DNA sequence: TGCAGCGTTACCCCCCTTGGGACAGATAGCAATCAGCCCCAGCATTTT.

The V and J genes are TRBV6-4 and TRBJ1-1, with D possibly matching TRBD1 (5 bases). The V end was cut by 4 bases, the J end by 4 bases, with 10 bases between. The CDR3 runs 13 residues. From germline, CDR1 is MRHNA and CDR2 SNTAGT. The CDR3 region is CASSVWRGTEAFF. CDR3 DNA: TGTGCCAGCAGTGTGTGGAGGGGCACTGAAGCTTTCTTT.

Points on this clone: This CDR3 is also generated by other DNA sequences in the sample. The V and J genes are TRBV6-5 and TRBJ1-2; TRBD1 aligns across 11 bases. The CDR3 is 16 amino acids. The V gene's germline CDR1 is MNHEY and CDR2 SVGAGI. V dropped 2 bases and J dropped 4; count of bases not matched to a gene: 6. The DNA of the CDR3 is TGTGCCAGCAGTTACCTAAGGACAGGGGGCGGCTATGGCTACACCTTC. It encodes CASSYLRTGGGYGYTF.

This rearrangement joins TRBV5-4 to TRBJ1-1; 7 bases map to TRBD1. Germline-derived CDR1 and CDR2 are SGHNT and YYREEE (reference sequence). The CDR3 has 15 amino acids. The trim removed 2 bases at V and 2 bases at J, leaving 6 bases unmatched. CDR3 loop: CASSFPRTGNTEAFF. The DNA of the CDR3 is TGTGCCAGCAGCTTCCCTCGGACAGGCAACACTGAAGCTTTCTTT.

This clone was counted a few times. The chain carries TRBV6-6 and TRBJ1-6; 9 nucleotides agree with TRBD1. Germline V lookup: CDR1 MNHNY, CDR2 SVGAGI (reference sequence). Unmatched junction bases numbered 8, after V lost 3 bases and J lost 8 bases. This CDR3 has 16 residues. CDR3 bases: TGTGCCAGCAGTTATACAGGGGGCGCCCCTTATTCACCCCTCCACTTT. This encodes CASSYTGGAPYSPLHF.

This clone occurred once. The rearrangement links TRBV4-2 to TRBJ2-3; unclear D gene. Germline V gives CDR1 LGHNA, CDR2 YNFKEQ. Trimming stripped 0 bases from V and 0 bases from J, with 4 bases between. The CDR3 runs 14 residues. CDR3 sequence reads: CASSQESSTDTQYF. Written as DNA, the CDR3 is TGTGCCAGCAGCCAAGAGAGTAGCACAGATACGCAGTATTTT.

The J gene is TRBJ2-6, the V gene TRBV9; D ambiguous. Trimming pared 3 bases from V and 2 bases from J, leaving 3 bases between. In germline, CDR1 is SGDLS, CDR2 YYNGEE. The CDR3 contains 13 residues. CDR3 coding DNA: TGTGCCAGCAGCGCCGCTGGGGCCAACGTCCTGACTTTC. It codes for CASSAAGANVLTF.

V and J are TRBV29-1 and TRBJ2-5, with 7 bases fitting TRBD1. V trimming: 5 bases; J trimming: 5 bases; junction bases outside the gene matches: 11. The germline V gene has CDR1 SQVTM and CDR2 ANQGSEA. The length of the CDR3 is 14 residues. As DNA, the CDR3 is TGCAGCGTTCTAAAAGACAGGGATGGGGAGACCCAGTACTTC. Its translation: CSVLKDRDGETQYF.

The rearrangement joins TRBV5-1 to TRBJ2-1, with 8 bases aligning to TRBD2. Germline values: CDR1 SGHRS, CDR2 YFSETQ. Trimming took 0 bases from V and 9 from J; bases not matched to a gene: 14. This CDR3 spans 17 amino acids. The DNA for the CDR3 is TGCGCCAGCAGCTTGGCCTCCACCGGGGGGGGTAATGGTGAGCAGTTCTTC. As protein: CASSLASTGGGNGEQFF.

The chain joins TRBV27 to TRBJ1-2, with D perhaps TRBD1 (6 bases). CDR3 length: 15 residues. The germline CDR1 and CDR2 sequences are MNHEY and SMNVEV (reference sequence). Trimming took off 1 base at V and 5 bases at J, with 14 bases between the two ends. CDR3 coding DNA: TGTGCCAGCAGTTTATTAAGGGGGGGAGGGTATGGCTACACCTTC. Protein sequence: CASSLLRGGGYGYTF.

The chain carries TRBV14 and TRBJ2-1, with TRBD2 matching over 9 bases. V shed 0 bases, J shed 2 bases, and the junction held 11 bases outside the gene matches. Germline assignment: CDR1 SGHDN and CDR2 FVKESK. The CDR3 has 19 residues. CDR3 in DNA: TGTGCCAGCAGCCAAGATCTGGGCGGGGGGGCTTTTGCCTACAATGAGCAGTTCTTC. Its protein product is CASSQDLGGGAFAYNEQFF. Supplemented by reference TRBV14 and TRBJ2-1, the full variable domain reads EAGVTQFPSHSVIEKGQTVTLRCDPISGHDNLYWYRRVMGKEIKFLLHFVKESKQDESGMPNNRFLAERTGGTYSTLKVQPAELEDSGVYFCASSQDLGGGAFAYNEQFFGPGTRLTVL.

The gene calls are TRBV6-1 and TRBJ2-1; 7 bases are shared with TRBD2. V was pared by 7 bases and J by 5 bases, with 8 bases of the junction left unmatched. Germline CDR1 reads MNHNS; CDR2 reads SASEGT. CDR3 length equals 14 residues. This CDR3 reads CASMELADNNEQFF. For the CDR3, the DNA is TGTGCCAGCATGGAGCTAGCGGACAACAATGAGCAGTTCTTC.

This clone was counted a few times. The rearrangement links TRBV11-3 to TRBJ1-2; the D is unclear. Germline V gene sequence: CDR1 SGHNT, CDR2 YENEEA. V lost 5 bases to trimming and J lost 6 bases, with 16 bases between them. The CDR3 has 14 amino acids. The CDR3 protein is CASSPGSGDHGYTF. In nucleotides, the CDR3 is TGTGCCAGCAGCCCGGGATCGGGAGACCATGGCTACACCTTC.

This clone was observed a handful of times. The DNA for the CDR3 is TGCGCCAGCAGCGGTGGGACAGCCAACACTGAAGCTTTCTTT. As protein: CASSGGTANTEAFF. V usage is TRBV5-1 and J usage is TRBJ1-1, with 7 bases aligning to TRBD1. CDR3 length: 14 amino acids. Germline CDR1 SGHRS, CDR2 YFSETQ. V gave up 4 bases and J gave up 2 bases; unmatched junction bases: 5.

The chain combines TRBV2 with TRBJ1-6, with D possibly being TRBD1 (6 bases). CDR3 length equals 13 residues. V lost 7 bases and J lost 9, with 13 bases in between. CDR1 is SNHLY and CDR2 is FYNNEI in the germline V gene. Here the CDR3 DNA reads TGTGCCAGCACACAGGGTATAGGTTCACCCCTCCACTTT. Its protein product is CASTQGIGSPLHF.

The chain combines TRBV11-2 with TRBJ2-5, with 9 bases matching TRBD2. J lost 1 base, V lost 3 bases, and 6 bases had no gene match. The CDR3 runs to 16 residues. Germline CDR1 and CDR2: SGHAT and FQNNGV. The CDR3 nucleotides read TGTGCCAGCAGCTTTGTCCTAGCGGGGACCCAAGAGACCCAGTACTTC. Its translation: CASSFVLAGTQETQYF.

This clone was observed a handful of times. The J gene is TRBJ1-1, the V gene TRBV5-1; TRBD1 matches at 9 bases. This CDR3 region has 13 residues. Germline-derived CDR1 and CDR2 are SGHRS and YFSETQ. The V gene end was trimmed by 4 bases and the J gene end by 8 bases; junction bases not matched to a gene: 6. The CDR3 DNA reads TGCGCCAGCAGCCCGGGACAGGGTAACGAAGCTTTCTTT. Translation gives CASSPGQGNEAFF. Full variable domain (rest looked up from reference TRBV5-1 and TRBJ1-1): KAGVTQTPRYLIKTRGQQVTLSCSPISGHRSVSWYQQTPGQGLQFLFEYFSETQRNKGNFPGRFSGRQFSNSRSEMNVSTLELGDSALYLCASSPGQGNEAFFGQGTRLTVV.

A few counts support this clone. V gene TRBV7-2 combines with J gene TRBJ2-1; possibly TRBD2 for D (5 bases). Germline values: CDR1 SGHTA, CDR2 FQGNSA. CDR3 length equals 16 residues. Trimming took 5 bases from V and 1 from J, leaving 15 bases between them. The CDR3 DNA follows: TGTGCCAGCAGCCCGTCCGGGGTGAGATCCTACAATGAGCAGTTCTTC. As protein: CASSPSGVRSYNEQFF. The full variable domain, rest sourced from reference TRBV7-2 and TRBJ2-1, is GAGVSQSPSNKVTEKGKDVELRCDPISGHTALYWYRQSLGQGLEFLIYFQGNSAPDKSGLPSDRFSAERTGGSVSTLTIQRTQQEDSAVYLCASSPSGVRSYNEQFFGPGTRLTVL.

V gene TRBV18 combines with J gene TRBJ2-7, with 7 bases matching TRBD1. Germline loops: CDR1 KGHSH, CDR2 LQKENI. The CDR3 has 14 amino acids. J was trimmed by 1 base and V by 2 bases; bases with no gene match: 2. CDR3: CASSPTGQSYEQYF. Here the CDR3 DNA reads TGTGCCAGCTCACCAACGGGACAGTCCTACGAGCAGTACTTC.

The chain is built from TRBV7-2 and TRBJ1-5, with 7 bases matching TRBD1. From germline, CDR1 is SGHTA and CDR2 FQGNSA. V lost 4 bases and J lost 3; bases outside the gene matches: 6. This CDR3 contains 15 residues. This CDR3 is CASSSNGQDNQPQHF. CDR3 bases: TGTGCCAGCAGCTCGAACGGACAGGACAATCAGCCCCAGCATTTT.

The V gene is TRBV30, the J gene TRBJ2-5, with a possible D match to TRBD1 (6 bases). V was shortened by 1 base and J by 5 bases, with 8 bases between the two germline ends. The germline gives CDR1 GTSNPN, CDR2 SVGIG (reference sequence). This CDR3 is 12 amino acids long. This CDR3 is CAWSARGETQYF. For the CDR3, the DNA is TGTGCCTGGAGTGCTAGGGGGGAGACCCAGTACTTC.

The sample holds one count of this clone. The rearrangement uses TRBV2 and TRBJ1-2; D gene ambiguous. Germline V gene data show CDR1 as SNHLY and CDR2 as FYNNEI. V shed 5 bases and J shed 8 bases, with 12 bases lying between them. This CDR3 is 12 amino acids long. The CDR3, as DNA: TGTGCCAGCAGTCCGAGACATGTAGGCTACACCTTC. This gives the protein CASSPRHVGYTF.

The chain couples TRBV7-3 to TRBJ2-7; D is possibly TRBD2 (6 bases). Germline assignment: CDR1 SGHTA and CDR2 FQGTGA. The CDR3 extends over 14 amino acids. V dropped 1 base and J dropped 3 bases, with 10 bases sitting between them. The CDR3 DNA reads TGTGCCAGCAGCTTAAGGCGGGGCAGCTACGAGCAGTACTTC. This codes for CASSLRRGSYEQYF.

The chain couples TRBV10-3 to TRBJ2-5, with D possibly matching TRBD2 (7 bases). The ends were cut back, 2 bases at V and 4 bases at J, with 11 bases in the middle. Germline V CDR1 and CDR2: ENHRY, SYGVKD. CDR3 length: 14 amino acids. The CDR3 spells CAISEVGGRETQYF. The CDR3 DNA reads as TGTGCCATCAGTGAGGTGGGGGGGCGAGAGACCCAGTACTTC.

In this sample, this clone turned up once. V is TRBV6-1 and J is TRBJ2-7; weak D call: TRBD2 (5 bases). This CDR3 has 14 residues. Germline CDR1 is MNHNS and CDR2 is SASEGT. Deletions cut 7 bases from V and 2 bases from J, with 15 bases between. CDR3 nucleotide sequence: TGTGCCAGCACCCGAGTCGGGATTCCCTACGAGCAGTACTTC. This translates into CASTRVGIPYEQYF.

This clone was detected a few times. The V and J genes are TRBV7-9 and TRBJ1-4; possible D gene TRBD1, 5 bases. This CDR3 has 14 amino acids. Trimming cost V 5 bases and J 5 bases, with 12 bases left between them. Germline values: CDR1 SEHNR, CDR2 FQNEAQ (reference sequence). CDR3 amino acids: CASSRAGSNEKLFF. The DNA for the CDR3 is TGTGCCAGCAGCAGGGCAGGGTCGAATGAAAAACTGTTTTTT.

This clone was seen a few times. For the CDR3, the DNA is TGCGCCAGCCGGGGGGGGAGGACAGATACGCAGTATTTT. This encodes CASRGGRTDTQYF. The chain carries TRBV5-1 and TRBJ2-3; 8 bases agree with TRBD2. This CDR3 is 13 amino acids long. The germline gives CDR1 SGHRS, CDR2 YFSETQ. With V trimmed by 7 bases and J by 3 bases, 4 bases remained unmatched.